Following are 22 T cell receptor beta chains from one sample sequenced in a study of blood T cell repertoires in COVID-19. Produced via immunoSEQ multiplex PCR; TCRdb's table is partial and in-frame only. In the table there are fewer than 120,000 clones, about 80% of which are singletons. The material sequenced was peripheral blood. Receptors were obtained from an elderly woman with active or convalescent COVID-19.

The J gene is TRBJ1-5, the V gene TRBV19; 7 bases agree with TRBD1. Germline lookup yields CDR1 LNHDA and CDR2 SQIVND (reference sequence). The V gene end was trimmed by 3 bases and the J gene end by 3 bases; junction bases not matched to a gene: 17. The CDR3 runs to 19 residues. DNA for the CDR3: TGTGCCAGTAGTATTCATTGGATCGGCAGGGGGTCGGTCAATCAGCCCCAGCATTTT. This codes for CASSIHWIGRGSVNQPQHF.

This clone was observed a few times. The chain couples TRBV4-2 to TRBJ2-3; a weak D match, TRBD2 (5 bases). The CDR3 consists of 15 residues. Trimming removed 0 bases at V and 0 bases at J, with 7 bases between. Germline V gene sequence: CDR1 LGHNA, CDR2 YNFKEQ. CDR3 in DNA: TGTGCCAGCAGCCAAGAGCGGACTAGCACAGATACGCAGTATTTT. It yields the protein CASSQERTSTDTQYF.

The chain links TRBV5-4 to TRBJ2-7; D might be TRBD1 (6 bases). Germline V gives CDR1 SGHNT, CDR2 YYREEE (reference sequence). With 4 bases removed from V and 3 bases from J, the gap between germline ends came to 17 bases. The CDR3 runs 15 residues. Here the CDR3 reads CASSQKGESLYEQYF. CDR3 nucleotide sequence: TGTGCCAGCAGCCAGAAGGGGGAGTCCCTCTACGAGCAGTACTTC.

The rearrangement joins TRBV5-5 to TRBJ1-1; possibly TRBD1 for D (6 bases). V gave up 0 bases and J gave up 11 bases, with 14 bases separating them. The CDR3 consists of 13 residues. Germline CDR1 and CDR2: SGHKS and YYEKEE (reference sequence). CDR3 protein: CASSLGTDLRAFF. Here the CDR3 DNA reads TGTGCCAGCAGCTTGGGGACAGACTTGAGGGCTTTCTTT.

V and J are TRBV5-4 and TRBJ2-5; 8 bases are a match to TRBD1. Losses at the gene ends were 4 bases for V and 2 bases for J; bases not matched to a gene: 4. CDR1 is SGHNT, CDR2 YYREEE, per germline (reference sequence). CDR3 length: 14 amino acids. The DNA of the CDR3 is TGTGCCAGCAGCCGGACAGGGCAACAAGAGACCCAGTACTTC. Its protein product is CASSRTGQQETQYF.

The chain carries TRBV4-3 and TRBJ1-5; weak D call: TRBD1 (5 bases). Between the trimmed V and J ends, which lost 0 bases and 5 bases, there was a span of 11 bases. This CDR3 has 15 amino acids. Germline CDR1 reads LGHNA; CDR2 reads YSLEER. As DNA, the CDR3 is TGCGCCAGCAGCCAAGATATGTCAGGGTATCAGCCCCAGCATTTT. Amino acids: CASSQDMSGYQPQHF.

The chain carries TRBV7-3 and TRBJ2-1; 15 bases line up with TRBD2. The CDR3 is 17 amino acids. Germline trimming cut 0 bases from V and 8 bases from J; bases unmatched to any gene: 5. Germline CDR1 SGHTA, CDR2 FQGTGA. The chain's CDR3 is CASSLTPGTSGRYEQFF. CDR3 DNA: TGTGCCAGCAGCTTAACACCCGGGACTAGCGGGAGGTATGAGCAGTTCTTC.

V usage is TRBV3-1 (or the pseudogene TRBV3-2) and J usage is TRBJ1-1, with a weak D call TRBD1 (6 bases). CDR1 is LGHDT and CDR2 is YNNKEL in the germline V gene (reference sequence). The CDR3 consists of 14 residues. V was clipped by 2 bases and J by 6 bases, with 13 bases between them. The CDR3 bases are TGTGCCAGCAGCCAACTGGGGGCAGGGGCTGAAGCTTTCTTT. Its protein product is CASSQLGAGAEAFF.

The rearrangement uses TRBV10-3 and TRBJ1-5; D ambiguous. CDR1 is ENHRY, CDR2 SYGVKD, per germline. Deletions cut 10 bases from V and 2 bases from J, with 15 bases between. This CDR3 is built from 14 residues. The DNA of the CDR3 is TGTGCCAGCCGGGCTCCGGAGGGCAATCAGCCCCAGCATTTT. Amino acid sequence: CASRAPEGNQPQHF.

The chain carries TRBV18 and TRBJ1-6; perhaps TRBD1 as D (6 bases). The V and J ends lost 10 bases and 5 bases respectively, with 12 bases between them. The CDR3 has 13 amino acids. CDR1 KGHSH and CDR2 LQKENI come from the germline V gene. CDR3 nucleotides: TGTGCCACCGGGCCAGGGGATAATTCACCCCTCCACTTT. Its translation: CATGPGDNSPLHF.

The J gene is TRBJ2-7, the V gene TRBV5-4, with TRBD1 matching 8 bases. Germline CDR1 and CDR2: SGHNT and YYREEE (reference sequence). Trimming cost V 5 bases and J 6 bases; bases outside gene matches: 10. The CDR3 loop spans 14 amino acids. The DNA for the CDR3 is TGTGCCAGCAGAACGGACAGGGCCGGTGGCGAGCAGTACTTC. It codes for CASRTDRAGGEQYF.

V gene TRBV28 combines with J gene TRBJ1-4; D ambiguous. Germline loops: CDR1 MDHEN, CDR2 SYDVKM. The V end lost 2 bases, the J end lost 0 bases, and 7 bases lay between the germline ends. The CDR3 spans 15 residues. CDR3 sequence reads: CASSLPGSTNEKLFF. The CDR3, as DNA: TGTGCCAGCAGTTTACCGGGGTCAACTAATGAAAAACTGTTTTTT.

This chain uses TRBV6-6 with TRBJ2-1, with 9 bases fitting TRBD2. After removal of 5 bases from V and 0 bases from J, the junction contained 14 bases not matched to a gene. The CDR3 covers 19 residues. In germline, CDR1 is MNHNY, CDR2 SVGAGI (reference sequence). In DNA form, the CDR3 reads TGTGCCAGCAGTCGATGGACTAGCGTCATTTCGAGCTCCTACAATGAGCAGTTCTTC. Encoded protein: CASSRWTSVISSSYNEQFF.

The chain combines TRBV18 with TRBJ1-1; the D is unclear. Germline V CDR1 and CDR2: KGHSH, LQKENI. V was cut by 3 bases and J by 8 bases, with 13 bases left in between. The CDR3 consists of 13 residues. The CDR3 protein is CASSPLVVQEAFF. CDR3 sequence (DNA): TGTGCCAGCTCACCCCTAGTCGTCCAGGAAGCTTTCTTT.

The genes are TRBV20-1 and TRBJ1-1; D gene unclear. This CDR3 has 12 amino acids. Germline V gives CDR1 DFQATT, CDR2 SNEGSKA (reference sequence). Trimming pared 3 bases from V and 0 bases from J, leaving 5 bases between. DNA for the CDR3: TGCAGTGCTAGTACTTTGAACACTGAAGCTTTCTTT. It is translated as CSASTLNTEAFF.

This clone turned up a few times. The rearrangement joins TRBV7-9 to TRBJ1-4; the match to TRBD1 covers 10 bases. Germline lookup yields CDR1 SEHNR and CDR2 FQNEAQ (reference sequence). This CDR3 has 13 residues. The V gene end was trimmed by 10 bases and the J gene end by 7 bases; junction bases not matched to a gene: 6. CDR3 loop: CATGTGVGEKLFF. CDR3 nucleotide sequence: TGTGCCACGGGGACAGGGGTTGGTGAAAAACTGTTTTTT.

The chain joins TRBV6-1 to TRBJ2-7, with D unresolved. This CDR3 is built from 14 residues. Trimming shortened V by 8 bases and J by 2 bases, and 16 bases separated the two germline ends. Germline V lookup: CDR1 MNHNS, CDR2 SASEGT. The CDR3 reads CASPRLAETYEQYF. The CDR3 bases are TGTGCCAGCCCTCGGTTAGCAGAGACCTACGAGCAGTACTTC.

The chain links TRBV4-1 to TRBJ2-2; a weak D match, TRBD2 (5 bases). This CDR3 is 13 amino acids long. CDR1 and CDR2 (germline): MGHRA, YSYEKL. V lost 4 bases and J lost 12, with 15 bases in between. CDR3 sequence: CASSRLREKKLFF. In nucleotides, the CDR3 is TGCGCCAGCAGCCGGCTACGGGAAAAGAAGCTGTTTTTT.

This sequence joins TRBV18 and TRBJ1-2, with D possibly being TRBD1 (5 bases). V gave up 3 bases and J gave up 5 bases, with 16 bases separating them. Germline CDR1 reads KGHSH; CDR2 reads LQKENI. CDR3 length equals 15 residues. CDR3 in amino acids: CASSPPGPGGYGYTF. The DNA for the CDR3 is TGTGCCAGCTCACCTCCGGGTCCGGGGGGTTATGGCTACACCTTC. The entire variable domain, with the rest obtained from reference TRBV18 and TRBJ1-2, is as follows: NAGVMQNPRHLVRRRGQEARLRCSPMKGHSHVYWYRQLPEEGLKFMVYLQKENIIDESGMPKERFSAEFPKEGPSILRIQQVVRGDSAAYFCASSPPGPGGYGYTFGSGTRLTVV.

V gene TRBV3-1 (or the pseudogene TRBV3-2) combines with J gene TRBJ2-7, with TRBD1 matching over 8 bases. The CDR3 runs to 15 residues. Per germline, CDR1 LGHDT and CDR2 YNNKEL (reference sequence). V lost 4 bases to trimming and J lost 4 bases; unmatched junction nucleotides: 9. The CDR3 spells CASSLLGQGRYEQYF. DNA for the CDR3: TGTGCCAGCAGCCTCTTAGGACAGGGAAGATACGAGCAGTACTTC.

The chain links TRBV4-3 to TRBJ2-7; TRBD1 matches at 8 bases. CDR3 length: 14 amino acids. Germline V gives CDR1 LGHNA, CDR2 YSLEER. The J segment lost 4 bases and the V segment lost 2 bases, leaving 4 bases of the junction unmatched. As DNA, the CDR3 is TGCGCCAGCAGCCAACAGGACAGGGATTACGAGCAGTACTTC. Protein sequence: CASSQQDRDYEQYF.

V is TRBV5-1 and J is TRBJ1-3; D perhaps matches TRBD1 (5 bases). CDR1 and CDR2 from the germline V gene are SGHRS and YFSETQ. The germline V and J ends were trimmed by 3 bases and 9 bases, with 13 bases remaining between them. The CDR3 consists of 13 residues. In nucleotides, the CDR3 is TGCGCCAGCAGCTGGGGGTCCGGGGGCACCATATATTTT. Its translation is CASSWGSGGTIYF.